Below, 14 T cell receptor beta chains from the same sample are listed, as sequenced in a study of blood T cells in healthy people across ages. Primers used in a second PCR of about 7 to 12 cycles were a sample-barcoded 5' primer and a J-beta primer mix. TCRdb re-derived calls from the 5' RACE reads in MiXCR, one entry per CDR3 protein. The data contain 380,000 or so distinct CDR3 sequences, about 49% of them singletons. Sequencing input: blood. The receptors shown here come from a man aged 60 to 75 in good health.

The J gene is TRBJ2-3, the V gene TRBV9; TRBD1 is a possible D gene (6 bases). Germline CDR1 and CDR2: SGDLS and YYNGEE. This CDR3 comprises 15 residues. V gave up 0 bases and J gave up 2 bases, with 10 bases separating them. Here the CDR3 reads CASSVAGGPTDTQYF. The CDR3 nucleotides are TGTGCCAGCAGCGTAGCTGGGGGCCCCACAGATACGCAGTATTTT.

The chain links TRBV6-2 or TRBV6-3 to TRBJ1-4; the D gene is possibly TRBD1 (5 bases). This CDR3 is built from 13 residues. Germline V CDR1 and CDR2: MNHEY, SVGEGT. V was cut by 7 bases and J by 11 bases, with 17 bases left in between. CDR3 in DNA: TGTGCCAGCACCAGGGACTCCTCCGCGAAACTGTTTTTT. It is translated as CASTRDSSAKLFF.

The V gene is TRBV5-6, the J gene TRBJ2-7; unclear D gene. Trimming took 0 bases from V and 0 from J, leaving 10 bases between them. The CDR3 is made up of 15 amino acids. Germline-derived CDR1 and CDR2 are SGHDT and YYEEEE. The CDR3 protein is CASSLGISPSYEQYF. Here the CDR3 DNA reads TGTGCCAGCAGCTTGGGAATTTCCCCCTCCTACGAGCAGTACTTC.

This clonotype was counted only a few times. The rearrangement joins TRBV12-5 to TRBJ2-1, with D perhaps matching TRBD2 (5 bases). Between the trimmed V and J ends, which lost 5 bases and 6 bases, there was a span of 17 bases. The CDR3 runs 15 residues. Germline CDR1 is LGHNT and CDR2 is FRNRAP. CDR3 sequence (DNA): TGTGCTAGTGGTCCTGGTACGGAGGTGCCCAATGAGCAGTTCTTC. Amino acids: CASGPGTEVPNEQFF.

J is TRBJ2-7 and V is TRBV20-1, with a weak D call TRBD1 (7 bases). Germline values: CDR1 DFQATT, CDR2 SNEGSKA (reference sequence). Trimming cost V 4 bases and J 2 bases, with 12 bases left between them. The CDR3 consists of 13 residues. CDR3 nucleotide sequence: TGCAGTGCTACAGGGGGGACTCCCTACGAGCAGTACTTC. Encoded protein: CSATGGTPYEQYF.

This chain uses TRBV2 with TRBJ2-3, with D unresolved. The CDR3 is 15 amino acids. Germline V gives CDR1 SNHLY, CDR2 FYNNEI. V lost 0 bases and J lost 5, with 12 bases in between. CDR3 sequence reads: CASSEALQDRDTQYF. The CDR3 DNA follows: TGTGCCAGCAGTGAAGCGCTGCAGGACCGAGATACGCAGTATTTT.

The chain recombines TRBV5-6 with TRBJ2-7, with D uncertain. The germline CDR1 and CDR2 sequences are SGHDT and YYEEEE. The CDR3 has 12 residues. V gave up 3 bases and J gave up 4 bases, with 8 bases separating them. The CDR3 coding sequence is TGTGCCAGCAGCTCGATCATGTACGAGCAGTACTTC. Amino acid sequence: CASSSIMYEQYF.

The chain employs TRBV29-1 and TRBJ2-3, with D hard to call. V was shortened by 0 bases and J by 0 bases, with 4 bases between the two germline ends. This CDR3 comprises 13 residues. CDR1 is SQVTM and CDR2 is ANQGSEA in the germline V gene. The CDR3 nucleotides read TGCAGCGTTGAAGATGGGAGCACAGATACGCAGTATTTT. Translating gives CSVEDGSTDTQYF.

This clonotype came up a few times. The genes are TRBV28 and TRBJ2-5; TRBD2 is a possible D gene (5 bases). Trimming removed 3 bases at V and 2 bases at J, with 10 bases between. There are 14 residues in the CDR3. Germline V CDR1 and CDR2: MDHEN, SYDVKM. CDR3 DNA: TGTGCCAGCAGTTTTAAGCGGCTGCAAGAGACCCAGTACTTC. Translating it yields CASSFKRLQETQYF. The entire variable domain, with the rest obtained from reference TRBV28 and TRBJ2-5, is as follows: DVKVTQSSRYLVKRTGEKVFLECVQDMDHENMFWYRQDPGLGLRLIYFSYDVKMKEKGDIPEGYSVSREKKERFSLILESASTNQTSMYLCASSFKRLQETQYFGPGTRLLVL.

This chain connects TRBV20-1 to TRBJ2-7; 12 nucleotides line up with TRBD2. There are 16 residues in the CDR3. Germline CDR1 and CDR2: DFQATT and SNEGSKA (reference sequence). Unmatched junction bases numbered 13, after V lost 3 bases and J lost 7 bases. The CDR3 here is CSARSSGRAVYNEQYF. As DNA, the CDR3 is TGCAGTGCTAGGTCTAGCGGGAGGGCCGTATACAATGAGCAGTACTTC.

The chain joins TRBV29-1 to TRBJ1-4, with D uncertain. CDR1 and CDR2 from the germline V gene are SQVTM and ANQGSEA. The CDR3 is 12 residues long. V lost 3 bases and J 5 bases, leaving 7 bases between the germline ends. The CDR3 nucleotides read TGCAGCGTTGAGATGAGAAATGAAAAACTGTTTTTT. Translation gives CSVEMRNEKLFF.

The rearrangement uses TRBV29-1 and TRBJ2-3; no definite D call. V was shortened by 3 bases and J by 1 base, with 5 bases between the two germline ends. Germline V gene lookup returns CDR1 SQVTM and CDR2 ANQGSEA. The CDR3 consists of 12 residues. CDR3 bases: TGCAGCGTTGATATTGGCACAGATACGCAGTATTTT. Its translation: CSVDIGTDTQYF.

This clonotype was recorded a few times. The chain employs TRBV6-2 or TRBV6-3 and TRBJ2-4, with TRBD1 matching 7 bases. The last part of the DNA fits TRBJ2-7 better; the J call may be wrong. The CDR3 loop spans 14 amino acids. Germline V gives CDR1 MNHEY, CDR2 SVGEGT. In nucleotides, the CDR3 is TGTGCCAGCAGTCTGGACAGGCGCGCTGTCGAGCAGTACTTC. Its protein is CASSLDRRAVEQYF.

The CDR3 is CATAQGIYEQYF. The CDR3, as DNA: TGTGCCACTGCACAGGGGATCTACGAGCAGTACTTC. This chain joins TRBV7-2 and TRBJ2-7; 7 positions agree with TRBD1. The CDR3 totals 12 residues. V lost 10 bases to trimming and J lost 3 bases; unmatched junction nucleotides: 6. From germline, CDR1 is SGHTA and CDR2 FQGNSA.